The next 17 T cell receptor beta chains were all read from a single sample in a study of blood T cell repertoires in COVID-19. Data came from immunoSEQ multiplex PCR; TCRdb stores just in-frame clones and leaves some out. The repertoire holds roughly 300,000 clones, 75% to 95% seen once, with around 1.1% in the top ten. Sequences were obtained from PBMCs or T cells enriched from blood (not recorded which). The source is a woman in her twenties or thirties who had recovered from COVID-19.

The rearrangement joins TRBV19 to TRBJ2-3, with TRBD2 identical over 10 bases. CDR1 and CDR2 from the germline V gene are LNHDA and SQIVND (reference sequence). V dropped 5 bases and J dropped 7; count of bases not matched to a gene: 9. The CDR3 is 15 residues long. The DNA of the CDR3 is TGTGCCAGTAGTCCGAGCGGGAGGGCCGTGAATACGCAGTATTTT. Translation: CASSPSGRAVNTQYF.

CDR3 DNA sequence: TGTGCCAGCACTGCAGGACAGGGGGCGGGAGAGACCCAGTACTTC. This sequence encodes CASTAGQGAGETQYF. The rearrangement links TRBV7-2 to TRBJ2-5; 11 bases line up with TRBD1. The CDR3 spans 15 residues. Germline assignment: CDR1 SGHTA and CDR2 FQGNSA. Trimming took 7 bases from V and 4 from J; bases not matched to a gene: 8.

The J gene is TRBJ2-2, the V gene TRBV28; TRBD1 aligns across 9 bases. This CDR3 has 20 amino acids. Trimming removed 2 bases from V and 5 bases from J; junction bases left unmatched: 18. CDR1 and CDR2 from the germline V gene are MDHEN and SYDVKM. The chain's CDR3 is CASSLPPHGTGLRRTGELFF. The CDR3 DNA reads TGTGCCAGCAGTTTACCACCACATGGGACAGGGTTGAGGAGAACCGGGGAGCTGTTTTTT.

The chain is built from TRBV2 and TRBJ1-5; 7 bases fit TRBD1. Trimming took 4 bases from V and 2 from J; bases not matched to a gene: 5. There are 15 residues in the CDR3. In germline, CDR1 is SNHLY, CDR2 FYNNEI. The CDR3 DNA follows: TGTGCCAGCAGTGTCGGTGACAGGGGCAATCAGCCCCAGCATTTT. Translating gives CASSVGDRGNQPQHF.

CDR3 DNA: TGTGCCAGCAGCATGGGAGGGGGGGCCCATTCGGTAAAACTGTTTTTT. This encodes CASSMGGGAHSVKLFF. V usage is TRBV7-2 and J usage is TRBJ1-4, with a possible D match to TRBD1 (6 bases). The V end lost 5 bases, the J end lost 10 bases, and 23 bases lay between the germline ends. Germline V gene data show CDR1 as SGHTA and CDR2 as FQGNSA. This CDR3 region has 16 residues.

The CDR3 DNA sequence: TGTGCCAGCAGCTGGGGACAGGGCATGAACACTGAAGCTTTCTTT. This translates into CASSWGQGMNTEAFF. The chain carries TRBV5-6 and TRBJ1-1; 9 bases are shared with TRBD1. Per germline, CDR1 SGHDT and CDR2 YYEEEE. Trimming took 3 bases from V and 0 from J; bases not matched to a gene: 3. There are 15 residues in the CDR3.

The rearrangement links TRBV20-1 to TRBJ2-7, with 10 bases fitting TRBD2. The germline CDR1 and CDR2 sequences are DFQATT and SNEGSKA (reference sequence). The CDR3 covers 15 residues. Trimming cost V 3 bases and J 1 base; bases outside gene matches: 6. The CDR3 reads CSASGLAGVSYEQYF. The CDR3 coding sequence is TGCAGTGCTAGTGGGCTAGCGGGAGTTTCCTACGAGCAGTACTTC.

This chain links TRBV30 with TRBJ1-4; maybe TRBD1 (5 bases). The V gene's germline CDR1 is GTSNPN and CDR2 SVGIG (reference sequence). The CDR3 has 15 amino acids. V lost 8 bases and J lost 4, with 20 bases in between. In DNA form, the CDR3 reads TGTGCCGGTAGTTTAATCAGGGATGGTAATGAAAAACTGTTTTTT. Amino acid sequence: CAGSLIRDGNEKLFF.

V usage is TRBV7-2 and J usage is TRBJ1-3; tentatively, D is TRBD1 (6 bases). The germline V and J ends were trimmed by 1 base and 4 bases, with 11 bases remaining between them. The CDR3 is made up of 15 amino acids. Germline-derived CDR1 and CDR2 are SGHTA and FQGNSA. The CDR3 here is CASSLDQGPGNTIYF. The CDR3, as DNA: TGTGCCAGCAGCTTAGATCAGGGGCCCGGAAACACCATATATTTT.

V gene TRBV11-2 combines with J gene TRBJ2-1; D possibly corresponds to TRBD2 (5 bases). The CDR3 length is 15 residues. Trimming shortened V by 3 bases and J by 0 bases, and 9 bases separated the two germline ends. CDR1 is SGHAT and CDR2 is FQNNGV in the germline V gene. The CDR3 is CASSLERTSYNEQFF. The CDR3 bases are TGTGCCAGCAGCTTGGAGCGGACCTCCTACAATGAGCAGTTCTTC.

The rearrangement joins TRBV5-1 to TRBJ2-3; D is possibly TRBD1 (6 bases). CDR1 is SGHRS and CDR2 is YFSETQ in the germline V gene. The length of the CDR3 is 14 residues. V gave up 0 bases and J gave up 2 bases, with 7 bases separating them. The CDR3 nucleotides read TGCGCCAGCAGCTTGGACAGGGCCACAGATACGCAGTATTTT. This translates into CASSLDRATDTQYF.

The V gene is TRBV6-5, the J gene TRBJ2-5; D uncertain. The V gene lost 0 bases and the J gene lost 0 bases, with 11 bases spanning the gap. CDR1 is MNHEY and CDR2 is SVGAGI in the germline V gene. The length of the CDR3 is 16 residues. In nucleotides, the CDR3 is TGTGCCAGCAGTTACTCGGTGTACCAGAACCAAGAGACCCAGTACTTC. As protein: CASSYSVYQNQETQYF.

The CDR3 reads CASSPEPGQGLRTEAFF. CDR3 DNA sequence: TGTGCCAGCAGTCCGGAACCGGGACAGGGGTTAAGAACTGAAGCTTTCTTT. This rearrangement joins TRBV2 to TRBJ1-1; 10 positions agree with TRBD1. The J segment lost 5 bases and the V segment lost 5 bases, leaving 14 bases of the junction unmatched. Germline assignment: CDR1 SNHLY and CDR2 FYNNEI. CDR3 length: 17 amino acids.

CDR3 amino acids: CASIEDRWDGYTF. As DNA, the CDR3 is TGTGCCAGTATTGAGGACAGGTGGGATGGCTACACCTTC. The V call is TRBV28, the J call TRBJ1-2; TRBD1 matches at 7 bases. The CDR3 extends over 13 amino acids. Germline assignment: CDR1 MDHEN and CDR2 SYDVKM. V was clipped by 9 bases and J by 6 bases; unmatched bases: 10.

The chain recombines TRBV21-1 with TRBJ1-2; TRBD1 is the table's D call, not checked against the DNA. TRBV21-1 is a known pseudogene. This CDR3 region has 14 residues. The CDR3 reads CASSRGQGLYGYTF. The CDR3 region has the DNA TGTGCCAGCAGCCGGGGACAGGGACTCTATGGCTACACCTTC.

This sequence joins TRBV19 and TRBJ2-2; D gene unclear. V lost 3 bases, J lost 3 bases, and 11 bases lay in between. Germline lookup yields CDR1 LNHDA and CDR2 SQIVND (reference sequence). The CDR3 contains 15 residues. The CDR3 region is CASSIIQIYTGELFF. The CDR3 coding sequence is TGTGCCAGTAGTATTATACAGATTTACACCGGGGAGCTGTTTTTT.

Only one count was recorded for this clone. This chain uses TRBV25-1 with TRBJ1-4, with 7 bases fitting TRBD1. V lost 5 bases, J lost 8 bases, and 8 bases stayed unmatched. The CDR3 covers 14 residues. The germline V gene encodes CDR1 MGHDK and CDR2 SYGVNS. CDR3 sequence reads: CASSRQGSYEKLFF. The CDR3 DNA is TGTGCCAGCAGTAGACAGGGAAGTTACGAAAAACTGTTTTTT. The full variable domain, completed using reference TRBV25-1 and TRBJ1-4, is EADIYQTPRYLVIGTGKKITLECSQTMGHDKMYWYQQDPGMELHLIHYSYGVNSTEKGDLSSESTVSRIRTEHFPLTLESARPSHTSQYLCASSRQGSYEKLFFGSGTQLSVL.